Detailed here is one TCR beta chain. As yet, its antigen is unknown. With template switching, a universal primer site was added, and the cDNA carried unique molecular identifiers. TCRdb independently ran MiXCR on the 5' RACE reads; one entry per CDR3 protein. The table has some 500,000 distinct CDR3 sequences, 20% to 25% seen once; the top ten hold roughly 0.9%. The data originate from a study of identical twins. Study-wide findings and caveats: Beta out-of-frame twin sharing showed a weaker excess.

The CDR3 is 14 residues long. The V and J ends lost 3 bases and 8 bases, in that order; junction bases with no gene match: 6. This sample also appeared in a second study, on T cells expressing NK-cell markers. That work adds: One of the eight sequenced donors was seronegative, whereas the other seven were HCMV-seropositive. For five or six donors, the dominant NKG2C+ clonotypes made up roughly 1.0-7.5% of their CD8+ T cells.

Sequencing input: CD4+ T cells sorted from blood. The chain carries TRBV12-3 or TRBV12-4 and TRBJ1-2; 10 bases match TRBD1. This clonotype originated in a woman aged 18-35 years in good health. CDR3 sequence: CASSLQGQGGGYTF. CDR3 bases: TGTGCCAGCAGTTTGCAAGGACAGGGGGGGGGCTACACCTTC.